This TCR beta chain comes out of a study of long-term antiretroviral therapy in people with HIV (dated by TCRdb to between 2021 and 2024). In terms of the full investigation: The earliest samples were collected approximately a decade before the 2015 WHO recommendation for immediate ART, a period when ART was typically delayed until CD4 counts fell. A retrospective serial study tested whether ART initiation and durable HIV suppression were associated with changes in peripheral blood TRB repertoire composition and diversity. From over 25 adults with confirmed HIV infection, the cohort provided fewer than 200 cryopreserved PBMC samples, gathered serially across a mean of around 6 years (range 1-12). About 40% of the roughly 30 participants with HIV were female. No cross-contamination during QIAcube processing was shown when test extractions of a monoclonal T-cell line were performed alongside a few dozen polyclonal samples. Beyond this particular receptor, the publication reports: HIV repertoires had narrower CDR3 length ranges than controls, and the network structure suggested an antigen-experienced repertoire that shifted only slightly toward naive after ART. No data were available on ART adherence, viral resistance or therapy changes, limiting inferences about post-ART repertoire changes. Since PBMC availability was limited, sequencing covered only the TCR beta chain, with no alpha chain pairing. Expanded TRB clones identified before ART initiation dominated the repertoire at all time points, although this dominance fluctuated and declined in many PLHIV after ART. Because cell numbers in pre-ART samples were limited, unsorted PBMC were profiled instead of sorted CD4+ and CD8+ T cells. A significant increase in TRB diversity was found to be associated with ART initiation, although TRB diversity was observed to remain significantly below that of transplant donor controls even after long-term ART. The samples span the years 2004 to 2017, and the ART regimens used may be less effective than current regimens.

To be included, a participant needed at least one PBMC sample from before ART initiation plus at least two post-ART samples. Treatment was received in the United States of America by all participants with HIV. Before DNA extraction, cryopreserved samples of about 1-11 million PBMC were thawed and then washed. At the time of the earliest PBMC sample for each participant with HIV, ages ranged from roughly 23 to 60 years. PBMC samples from each participant spanned 1-4 timepoints before ART initiation and 2-8 timepoints after ART initiation, with a median of 7 samples. Serial HIV viral load, CD4+ T-cell count, ART history and demographic data were obtained for every participant. A Qiagen kit on a QIAcube was used to extract genomic DNA from unsorted PBMC, with samples processed in batches of 12. About this clone itself: There is no known antigen for this receptor. Base qualities are missing; no much larger clone stands one base away.

The immunoSEQ hsTCRB v3.0 assay was used at survey level resolution for TRB variable region sequencing. The target sequencing depth for TRB was about 40,000-55,000 T-cell genomes per sample. An Illumina MiSeq with a v3 150-cycle kit was used to sequence the pooled TRB libraries. In the original analysis: Analysis of repertoires was carried out in R inside a reproducible Nextflow workflow spanning QC, data transformation and analysis. LymphoSeq2, an R package for exploring AIRR-Seq data, was used to implement the custom analyses. Four samples that yielded fewer than 5000 total TRB sequences were excluded, so that 188 HIV repertoires were analyzed. Among the roughly 190 retained HIV repertoires, some 60 were collected before ART initiation and 120 to 140 after ART initiation. Repertoires were downsampled to 5000 TRB nucleotide sequences, and summary statistics were averaged over 100 downsampling iterations. TRB sequences were retained for analysis only if CDR3 regions of at least seven amino acids were present. Diversity was measured with a Shannon entropy-derived clonality score and the Gini coefficient. In the repertoire networks, any two of the top 5000 CDR3 amino acid sequences were connected whenever the two sequences differed by an edit distance of one. For TRB CDR3 amino acid sequences, antigen specificity groups and MHC restriction were predicted with GLIPH2. To flag known associations with CMV, EBV, HIV or tissue antigens, CDR3 amino acid sequences were compared against VDJdb and McPAS-TCR. Pre-ART, post-ART and control groups were compared with Wilcoxon signed-rank tests and Holm-Bonferroni correction. TCRdb retrieved this table from immuneACCESS and kept in-frame rearrangements only. Not all clones are present; in checked studies, unresolved V genes account for under half, and no reason is known for the remainder. Clone size and the V and J calls come from that table; the DNA yielded D and trimming. This sample is represented by more than 20,000 clones; about 85% of them were singletons. Nearly 3.5% of the sample is taken by the ten largest.

The CDR3 runs 14 residues from the cysteine to the phenylalanine. The DNA shown is the 42-base CDR3, in frame from base 1. As encoded in the germline V gene, CDR1 is SGHTA while CDR2 is FQGNSA. The junction carries 8 bases between V and J, which are trimmed by 2 bases and 3 bases respectively. The source material was unsorted PBMCs, sampled 1.9 years after starting antiretroviral therapy. This sequence uses TRBV7-2 and TRBJ2-1; the D segment cannot be called with confidence. The sequence derives from a woman in her 50s with HIV. The CDR3 here reads CASSLNSFYNEQFF. The nucleotide sequence reads as follows: TGTGCCAGCAGCTTAAACAGTTTCTACAATGAGCAGTTCTTC. Extended through the reference TRBV7-2 and TRBJ2-1 proteins, this CDR3 yields the full variable domain: GAGVSQSPSNKVTEKGKDVELRCDPISGHTALYWYRQSLGQGLEFLIYFQGNSAPDKSGLPSDRFSAERTGGSVSTLTIQRTQQEDSAVYLCASSLNSFYNEQFFGPGTRLTVL.